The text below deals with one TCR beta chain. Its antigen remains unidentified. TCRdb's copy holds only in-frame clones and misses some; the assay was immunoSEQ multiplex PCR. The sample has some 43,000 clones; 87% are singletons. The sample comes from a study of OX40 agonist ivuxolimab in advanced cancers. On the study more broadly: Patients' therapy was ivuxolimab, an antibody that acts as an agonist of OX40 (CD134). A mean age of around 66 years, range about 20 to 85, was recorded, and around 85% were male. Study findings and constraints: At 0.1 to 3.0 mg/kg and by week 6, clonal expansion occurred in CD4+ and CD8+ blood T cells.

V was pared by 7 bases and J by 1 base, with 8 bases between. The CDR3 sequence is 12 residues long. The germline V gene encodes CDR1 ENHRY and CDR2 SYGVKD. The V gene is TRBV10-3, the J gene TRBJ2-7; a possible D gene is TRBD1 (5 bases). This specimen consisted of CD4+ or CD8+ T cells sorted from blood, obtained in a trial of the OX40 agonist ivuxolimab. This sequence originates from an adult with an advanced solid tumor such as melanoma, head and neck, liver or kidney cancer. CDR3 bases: TGTGCCATCATGACAGTTTCCTACGAGCAGTACTTC. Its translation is CAIMTVSYEQYF.